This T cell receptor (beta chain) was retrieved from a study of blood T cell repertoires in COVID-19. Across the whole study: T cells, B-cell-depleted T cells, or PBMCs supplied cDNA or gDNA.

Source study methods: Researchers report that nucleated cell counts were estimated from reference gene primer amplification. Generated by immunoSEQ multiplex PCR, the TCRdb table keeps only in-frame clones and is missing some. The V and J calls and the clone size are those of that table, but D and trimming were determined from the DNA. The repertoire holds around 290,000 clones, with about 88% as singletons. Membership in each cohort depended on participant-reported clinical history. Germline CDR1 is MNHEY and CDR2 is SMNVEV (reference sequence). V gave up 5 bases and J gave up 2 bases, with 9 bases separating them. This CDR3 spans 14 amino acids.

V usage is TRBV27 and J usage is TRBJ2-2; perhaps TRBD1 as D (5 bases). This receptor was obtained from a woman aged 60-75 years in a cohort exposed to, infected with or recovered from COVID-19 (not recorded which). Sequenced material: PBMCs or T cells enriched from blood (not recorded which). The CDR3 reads CASSPGQNTGELFF. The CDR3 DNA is TGTGCCAGCAGTCCCGGACAAAACACCGGGGAGCTGTTTTTT.